This TCR beta chain is drawn from a study of T cells in Graves' hyperthyroidism and ophthalmopathy. Based on clinical symptoms, serum thyroxine and TRAb, thyroid ultrasound and orbital computed tomography, diagnoses were reached. The CDR3 loop spans 15 amino acids. Germline V gives CDR1 SGHRS, CDR2 YFSETQ. The V and J ends lost 0 bases and 6 bases respectively, with 16 bases between them. The CDR3 regions of TCR beta were amplified from RNA transcripts. First-round RT-PCR with HTBI primers amplified the TCR CDR3 region. TCRdb independently ran MiXCR on the multiplex PCR reads; one entry per CDR3 protein. Here the sample spans hundreds of thousands of distinct CDR3 sequences, 46% being singletons.

V and J are TRBV5-1 and TRBJ2-7, with D possibly TRBD2 on 5 matching bases. Input material: peripheral blood or thyroid tissue (not recorded which). This receptor was taken from a woman aged 18 to 35 with Graves' hyperthyroidism. As DNA, the CDR3 is TGCGCCAGCAGCTTGGTGGGGAGCTTAGTTGGCGAGCAGTACTTC. Translation: CASSLVGSLVGEQYF.